These T cell receptor beta chains were read from a single sample in a study of blood T cell repertoires in COVID-19. The table came from immunoSEQ multiplex PCR; TCRdb's copy has only in-frame clones and leaves some out. The data hold about 250,000 clones, with 88% observed a single time. The specimen was peripheral blood. The source is a woman between 40 and 50 years old who had recovered from COVID-19. Both conserved end residues are part of each CDR3. A D gene is named only where the DNA matches it firmly. Not all rows give a size; the values are once, few, many and, for expanded clones, a class.

V gene: TRBV24-1
clone size: .
D gene: TRBD2
J gene: TRBJ2-3
CDR3 protein: CATSGASGSDTQYF
CDR3 DNA: TGTGCCACCAGTGGGGCTAGCGGGAGTGATACGCAGTATTTT

V gene: TRBV5-1
clone size: .
D gene: .
J gene: TRBJ2-7
CDR3 protein: CASSPDLGPYEQYF
CDR3 DNA: TGCGCCAGCAGCCCAGACCTAGGCCCCTACGAGCAGTACTTC

V gene: TRBV5-6
clone size: few
D gene: TRBD2
J gene: TRBJ2-5
CDR3 protein: CASSLWSGSQETQYF
CDR3 DNA: TGTGCCAGCAGCTTGTGGAGCGGGAGCCAAGAGACCCAGTACTTC

V gene: TRBV18
clone size: once
D gene: .
J gene: TRBJ1-5
CDR3 protein: CASSHGAQGLGQPQHF
CDR3 DNA: TGTGCCAGCTCACACGGGGCACAGGGTCTAGGGCAGCCCCAGCATTTT

V gene: TRBV5-1
clone size: .
D gene: TRBD1
J gene: TRBJ1-2
CDR3 protein: CASSTDGTAYGYTF
CDR3 DNA: TGCGCCAGCAGCACGGACGGGACAGCATATGGCTACACCTTC

V gene: TRBV18
clone size: .
D gene: TRBD1
J gene: TRBJ1-6
CDR3 protein: CASSPQGAANSPLHF
CDR3 DNA: TGTGCCAGCTCACCGCAGGGGGCGGCTAATTCACCCCTCCACTTT

V gene: TRBV4-3
clone size: .
D gene: .
J gene: TRBJ1-1
CDR3 protein: CASRTSDRMNTEAFF
CDR3 DNA: TGCGCCAGCAGGACCTCCGACAGAATGAACACTGAAGCTTTCTTT

V gene: TRBV6-2/TRBV6-3
clone size: .
D gene: TRBD2
J gene: TRBJ2-2
CDR3 protein: CASTPVPGLAGAGELFF
CDR3 DNA: TGTGCCAGCACCCCGGTCCCCGGACTAGCGGGAGCCGGGGAGCTGTTTTTT

V gene: TRBV11-3
clone size: .
D gene: TRBD1
J gene: TRBJ1-2
CDR3 protein: CASSNPWDRGPPANYGYTF
CDR3 DNA: TGTGCCAGCAGCAACCCCTGGGACAGGGGGCCCCCTGCTAACTATGGCTACACCTTC

V gene: TRBV19
clone size: once
D gene: .
J gene: TRBJ1-2
CDR3 protein: CASSPYGGDYGYTF
CDR3 DNA: TGTGCCAGTAGTCCCTACGGAGGGGACTATGGCTACACCTTC

V gene: TRBV5-1
clone size: .
D gene: TRBD2
J gene: TRBJ2-7
CDR3 protein: CASSAGSSGSSYEQYF
CDR3 DNA: TGCGCCAGCAGCGCCGGATCTAGCGGGAGCTCCTACGAGCAGTACTTC

V gene: TRBV3-1/TRBV3-2
clone size: .
D gene: TRBD1
J gene: TRBJ2-5
CDR3 protein: CASSPNPGQLGETQYF
CDR3 DNA: TGTGCCAGCAGCCCCAACCCGGGACAGCTGGGAGAGACCCAGTACTTC

V gene: TRBV18
clone size: .
D gene: .
J gene: TRBJ2-1
CDR3 protein: CASSPRETAYNEQFF
CDR3 DNA: TGTGCCAGCTCACCACGCGAGACAGCTTACAATGAGCAGTTCTTC

V gene: TRBV9
clone size: .
D gene: .
J gene: TRBJ1-2
CDR3 protein: CASSPRGNYGYTF
CDR3 DNA: TGTGCCAGCAGCCCACGGGGGAACTATGGCTACACCTTC

V gene: TRBV10-3
clone size: once
D gene: .
J gene: TRBJ1-1
CDR3 protein: CAISERGENTEAFF
CDR3 DNA: TGTGCCATCAGTGAACGGGGGGAGAACACTGAAGCTTTCTTT

V gene: TRBV11-2
clone size: .
D gene: TRBD1
J gene: TRBJ1-2
CDR3 protein: CASSLVGQGSGYTF
CDR3 DNA: TGTGCCAGCAGCTTAGTGGGACAGGGTAGTGGCTACACCTTC

V gene: TRBV18
clone size: .
D gene: TRBD2
J gene: TRBJ2-1
CDR3 protein: CASSPSGSGYNEQFF
CDR3 DNA: TGTGCCAGCTCCCCTAGCGGGAGTGGGTACAATGAGCAGTTCTTC

V gene: TRBV4-3
clone size: .
D gene: TRBD2
J gene: TRBJ2-1
CDR3 protein: CASSQDGGVAGDPYNEQFF
CDR3 DNA: TGCGCCAGCAGCCAAGATGGGGGAGTAGCGGGAGACCCCTACAATGAGCAGTTCTTC

V gene: TRBV28
clone size: .
D gene: TRBD1
J gene: TRBJ1-3
CDR3 protein: CASSSGDRAGDTIYF
CDR3 DNA: TGTGCCAGCAGCTCCGGGGACAGGGCTGGGGACACCATATATTTT

V gene: TRBV4-1
clone size: once
D gene: .
J gene: TRBJ1-2
CDR3 protein: CASSPRQYTTNGYGYTF
CDR3 DNA: TGCGCCAGCAGCCCGCGACAGTACACCACTAACGGCTATGGCTACACCTTC

V gene: TRBV9
clone size: .
D gene: TRBD2
J gene: TRBJ2-1
CDR3 protein: CASSPKREGWGEQFF
CDR3 DNA: TGTGCCAGCAGCCCCAAGCGGGAGGGCTGGGGTGAGCAGTTCTTC

V gene: TRBV7-2
clone size: once
D gene: TRBD1
J gene: TRBJ1-4
CDR3 protein: CASSRGQGWANEKLFF
CDR3 DNA: TGTGCCAGCAGCAGAGGACAGGGGTGGGCTAATGAAAAACTGTTTTTT

V gene: TRBV29-1
clone size: .
D gene: .
J gene: TRBJ1-4
CDR3 protein: CSLGSLNEKLFF
CDR3 DNA: TGCAGCCTGGGGAGCCTTAATGAAAAACTGTTTTTT

V gene: TRBV2
clone size: many
D gene: .
J gene: TRBJ1-2
CDR3 protein: CASSAGWGYGYTF
CDR3 DNA: TGTGCCAGCAGTGCGGGGTGGGGCTATGGCTACACCTTC

V gene: TRBV24-1
clone size: .
D gene: .
J gene: TRBJ2-1
CDR3 protein: CATRAGWNEQFF
CDR3 DNA: TGTGCCACCCGGGCGGGGTGGAATGAGCAGTTCTTC

V gene: TRBV5-6
clone size: .
D gene: TRBD1
J gene: TRBJ2-7
CDR3 protein: CASSSRVATGERYAQYF
CDR3 DNA: TGTGCCAGCAGCTCCCGGGTAGCGACAGGGGAGAGGTATGCGCAGTACTTC

V gene: TRBV9
clone size: .
D gene: .
J gene: TRBJ2-3
CDR3 protein: CASSGGGTDTQYF
CDR3 DNA: TGTGCCAGCAGCGGGGGGGGCACAGATACGCAGTATTTT

V gene: TRBV11-2
clone size: .
D gene: TRBD2
J gene: TRBJ2-5
CDR3 protein: CASTGGVQETQYF
CDR3 DNA: TGTGCCAGCACCGGGGGGGTCCAAGAGACCCAGTACTTC

V gene: TRBV2
clone size: .
D gene: TRBD2
J gene: TRBJ2-3
CDR3 protein: CANKGTSGLSDTQYF
CDR3 DNA: TGTGCCAACAAGGGAACTAGCGGGCTTAGCGATACGCAGTATTTT

V gene: TRBV12-3/TRBV12-4
clone size: .
D gene: .
J gene: TRBJ1-2
CDR3 protein: CASSPGGPGYTF
CDR3 DNA: TGTGCCAGCAGCCCGGGAGGACCTGGCTACACCTTC

V gene: TRBV5-4
clone size: .
D gene: TRBD1
J gene: TRBJ1-1
CDR3 protein: CASSPGQGPLGAFF
CDR3 DNA: TGTGCCAGCAGTCCCGGACAGGGCCCCCTGGGGGCTTTCTTT

V gene: TRBV19
clone size: .
D gene: .
J gene: TRBJ1-4
CDR3 protein: CASSIATTGNEKLFF
CDR3 DNA: TGTGCCAGTAGTATAGCCACCACAGGGAATGAAAAACTGTTTTTT

V gene: TRBV18
clone size: .
D gene: TRBD2
J gene: TRBJ2-5
CDR3 protein: CASSPPGGRQTQYF
CDR3 DNA: TGTGCCAGCTCACCACCGGGGGGGAGGCAGACCCAGTACTTC

V gene: TRBV10-3
clone size: .
D gene: .
J gene: TRBJ1-2
CDR3 protein: CAISEWVAYGYTF
CDR3 DNA: TGTGCCATCAGTGAGTGGGTAGCCTATGGCTACACCTTC

V gene: TRBV27
clone size: few
D gene: TRBD2
J gene: TRBJ2-3
CDR3 protein: CASSPLAGPTTDTQYF
CDR3 DNA: TGTGCCAGCAGTCCACTAGCGGGGCCGACCACAGATACGCAGTATTTT

V gene: TRBV5-8
clone size: .
D gene: TRBD1
J gene: TRBJ2-1
CDR3 protein: CASSIPQGPGVF
CDR3 DNA: TGTGCCAGCAGCATCCCACAGGGGCCAGGGGTCTTC

V gene: TRBV7-2
clone size: .
D gene: TRBD2
J gene: TRBJ2-5
CDR3 protein: CASSLAAGSGQETQYF
CDR3 DNA: TGTGCCAGCAGCTTAGCGGCAGGTAGCGGGCAAGAGACCCAGTACTTC

V gene: TRBV24-1
clone size: .
D gene: TRBD1
J gene: TRBJ1-2
CDR3 protein: CATSDSSGTGRGGYTF
CDR3 DNA: TGTGCCACCAGTGATTCCTCCGGGACAGGGCGAGGCGGCTACACCTTC

V gene: TRBV4-3
clone size: .
D gene: .
J gene: TRBJ1-2
CDR3 protein: CASSSDRSYGYTF
CDR3 DNA: TGCGCCAGCAGCTCCGACAGGTCCTATGGCTACACCTTC

V gene: TRBV29-1
clone size: .
D gene: .
J gene: TRBJ1-1
CDR3 protein: CSAGSGGTEAFF
CDR3 DNA: TGCAGCGCCGGCAGCGGGGGGACTGAAGCTTTCTTT

V gene: TRBV4-3
clone size: .
D gene: .
J gene: TRBJ1-2
CDR3 protein: CASSQDARGGYGYTF
CDR3 DNA: TGCGCCAGCAGCCAAGATGCCAGGGGCGGCTATGGCTACACCTTC

V gene: TRBV19
clone size: many
D gene: .
J gene: TRBJ1-6
CDR3 protein: CASSPPGVSSPLHF
CDR3 DNA: TGTGCCAGTAGTCCCCCGGGGGTGAGTTCACCCCTCCACTTT

V gene: TRBV7-8
clone size: few
D gene: TRBD1
J gene: TRBJ1-4
CDR3 protein: CASSPPPGQVVFF
CDR3 DNA: TGTGCCAGCAGCCCACCTCCGGGACAGGTTGTGTTTTTT

V gene: TRBV19
clone size: .
D gene: .
J gene: TRBJ1-2
CDR3 protein: CASSKWDINYGYTF
CDR3 DNA: TGTGCCAGTAGTAAATGGGACATCAACTATGGCTACACCTTC

V gene: TRBV7-8
clone size: .
D gene: TRBD2
J gene: TRBJ2-5
CDR3 protein: CASSLGLAGYQETQYF
CDR3 DNA: TGTGCCAGCAGCTTAGGGCTAGCGGGGTACCAAGAGACCCAGTACTTC

V gene: TRBV19
clone size: once
D gene: .
J gene: TRBJ1-1
CDR3 protein: CASSRGRLNTEAFF
CDR3 DNA: TGTGCCAGTAGTCGCGGCAGATTGAACACTGAAGCTTTCTTT

V gene: TRBV27
clone size: .
D gene: TRBD1
J gene: TRBJ1-6
CDR3 protein: CASSSGQGNYNSPLHF
CDR3 DNA: TGTGCCAGCAGTTCCGGACAGGGGAATTATAATTCACCCCTCCACTTT

V gene: TRBV30
clone size: .
D gene: .
J gene: TRBJ1-1
CDR3 protein: CAWIQGVNTEAFF
CDR3 DNA: TGTGCCTGGATTCAGGGCGTGAACACTGAAGCTTTCTTT

V gene: TRBV28
clone size: .
D gene: .
J gene: TRBJ1-4
CDR3 protein: CASSLGWAREKLFF
CDR3 DNA: TGTGCCAGCAGTTTGGGTTGGGCACGTGAAAAACTGTTTTTT

V gene: TRBV9
clone size: .
D gene: .
J gene: TRBJ2-6
CDR3 protein: CASSHRQGSSGANVLTF
CDR3 DNA: TGTGCCAGCAGCCACAGGCAGGGGAGCTCTGGGGCCAACGTCCTGACTTTC

V gene: TRBV3-1/TRBV3-2
clone size: .
D gene: .
J gene: TRBJ1-2
CDR3 protein: CASSPGAGHHGYTF
CDR3 DNA: TGTGCCAGCAGCCCTGGGGCCGGTCACCATGGCTACACCTTC

V gene: TRBV25-1
clone size: .
D gene: TRBD2
J gene: TRBJ2-1
CDR3 protein: CASSEDGGRVPPFF
CDR3 DNA: TGTGCCAGCAGTGAGGATGGGGGGAGGGTCCCCCCGTTCTTC

V gene: TRBV11-3
clone size: .
D gene: TRBD1
J gene: TRBJ1-1
CDR3 protein: CASSLETGGRTEAFF
CDR3 DNA: TGTGCCAGCAGCTTAGAGACAGGGGGCCGCACTGAAGCTTTCTTT

V gene: TRBV28
clone size: .
D gene: .
J gene: TRBJ1-5
CDR3 protein: CASSPMKGVSNQPQHF
CDR3 DNA: TGTGCCAGCAGCCCCATGAAGGGGGTTAGCAATCAGCCCCAGCATTTT